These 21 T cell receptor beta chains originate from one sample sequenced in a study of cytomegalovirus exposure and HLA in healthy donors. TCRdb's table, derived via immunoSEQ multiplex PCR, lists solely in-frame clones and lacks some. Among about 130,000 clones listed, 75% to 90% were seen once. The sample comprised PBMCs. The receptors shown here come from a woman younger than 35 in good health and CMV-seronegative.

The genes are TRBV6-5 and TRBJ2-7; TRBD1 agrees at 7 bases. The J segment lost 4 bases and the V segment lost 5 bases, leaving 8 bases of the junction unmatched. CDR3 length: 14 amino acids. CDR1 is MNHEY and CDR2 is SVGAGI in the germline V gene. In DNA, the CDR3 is TGTGCCAGCAGTGACCCGGGACAGATTTACGAGCAGTACTTC. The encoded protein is CASSDPGQIYEQYF.

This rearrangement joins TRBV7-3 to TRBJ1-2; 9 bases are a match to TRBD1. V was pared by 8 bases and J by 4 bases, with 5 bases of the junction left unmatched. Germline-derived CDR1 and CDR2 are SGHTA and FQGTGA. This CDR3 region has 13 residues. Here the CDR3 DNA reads TGTGCCAGCGCTGGGACAGGGACCTATGGCTACACCTTC. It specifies CASAGTGTYGYTF.

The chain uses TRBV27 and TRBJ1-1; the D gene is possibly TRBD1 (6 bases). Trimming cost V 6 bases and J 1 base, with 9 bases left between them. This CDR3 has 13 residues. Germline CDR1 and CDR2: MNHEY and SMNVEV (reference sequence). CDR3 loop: CASRETGNTEAFF. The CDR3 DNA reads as TGTGCCAGCAGGGAGACAGGGAACACTGAAGCTTTCTTT.

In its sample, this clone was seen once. CDR3 sequence (DNA): TGTGCCACCAGCAGAGAGGAGGGTTCGTACTATGGCTACACCTTC. The encoded protein is CATSREEGSYYGYTF. V is TRBV15 and J is TRBJ1-2, with D uncertain. The V end lost 0 bases, the J end lost 3 bases, and 11 bases lay between the germline ends. The CDR3 spans 15 residues. Looked up from germline, CDR1 is LNHNV and CDR2 is YYDKDF (reference sequence).

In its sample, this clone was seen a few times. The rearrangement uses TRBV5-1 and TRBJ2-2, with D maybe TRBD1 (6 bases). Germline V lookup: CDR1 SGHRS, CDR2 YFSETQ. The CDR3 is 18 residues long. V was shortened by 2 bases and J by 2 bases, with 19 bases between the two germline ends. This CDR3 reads CASSLRTAMNTNTGELFF. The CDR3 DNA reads TGCGCCAGCAGCTTAAGGACAGCAATGAATACCAACACCGGGGAGCTGTTTTTT.

CDR3 nucleotide sequence: TGTGCCAGCAGTCAACGACTGGAGAACACTGAAGCTTTCTTT. This sequence encodes CASSQRLENTEAFF. The V and J genes are TRBV6-5 and TRBJ1-1; D not certain. V was shortened by 5 bases and J by 1 base, with 11 bases between the two germline ends. CDR1 and CDR2 (germline): MNHEY, SVGAGI. This CDR3 spans 14 amino acids.

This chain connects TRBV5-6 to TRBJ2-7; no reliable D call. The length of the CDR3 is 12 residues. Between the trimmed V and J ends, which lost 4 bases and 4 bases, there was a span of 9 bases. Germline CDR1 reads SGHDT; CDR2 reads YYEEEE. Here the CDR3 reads CASSQISYEQYF. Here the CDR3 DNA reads TGTGCCAGCAGCCAAATTTCATACGAGCAGTACTTC.

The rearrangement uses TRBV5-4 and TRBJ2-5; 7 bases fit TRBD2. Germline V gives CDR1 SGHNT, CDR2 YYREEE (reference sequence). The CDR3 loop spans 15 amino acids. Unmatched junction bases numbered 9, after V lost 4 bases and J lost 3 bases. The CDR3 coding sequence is TGTGCCAGCAGCCTGGGGGAGCGGGGTAAAGAGACCCAGTACTTC. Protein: CASSLGERGKETQYF.

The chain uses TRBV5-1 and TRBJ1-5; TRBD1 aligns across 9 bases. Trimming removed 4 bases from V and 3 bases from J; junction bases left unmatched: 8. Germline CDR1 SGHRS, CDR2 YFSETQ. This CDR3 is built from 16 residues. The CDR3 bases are TGCGCCAGCAGCCCCCCGACAGGGGGTATCAATCAGCCCCAGCATTTT. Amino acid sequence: CASSPPTGGINQPQHF. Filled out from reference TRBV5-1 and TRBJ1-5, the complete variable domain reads KAGVTQTPRYLIKTRGQQVTLSCSPISGHRSVSWYQQTPGQGLQFLFEYFSETQRNKGNFPGRFSGRQFSNSRSEMNVSTLELGDSALYLCASSPPTGGINQPQHFGDGTRLSIL.

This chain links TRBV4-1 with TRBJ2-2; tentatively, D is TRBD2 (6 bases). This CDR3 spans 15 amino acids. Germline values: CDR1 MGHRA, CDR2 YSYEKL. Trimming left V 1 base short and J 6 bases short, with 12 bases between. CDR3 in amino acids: CASSQAGWEAGELFF. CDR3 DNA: TGCGCCAGCAGCCAAGCAGGGTGGGAGGCCGGGGAGCTGTTTTTT.

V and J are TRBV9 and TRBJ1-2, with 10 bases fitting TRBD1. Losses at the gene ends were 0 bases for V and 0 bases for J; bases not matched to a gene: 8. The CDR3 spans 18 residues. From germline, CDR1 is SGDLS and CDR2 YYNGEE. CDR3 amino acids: CASSVDELGQGTNYGYTF. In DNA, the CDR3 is TGTGCCAGCAGCGTAGATGAGCTGGGACAGGGGACTAACTATGGCTACACCTTC.

The CDR3 here is CASSLRRGTEAFF. The CDR3 DNA is TGTGCCAGCAGCCTAAGGAGAGGTACTGAAGCTTTCTTT. The V gene is TRBV11-2, the J gene TRBJ1-1; D is unclear. The germline CDR1 and CDR2 sequences are SGHAT and FQNNGV. Trimming removed 5 bases at V and 5 bases at J, with 12 bases between. There are 13 residues in the CDR3. The full variable domain, in which reference TRBV11-2 and TRBJ1-1 provide the parts outside the CDR3, is EAGVAQSPRYKIIEKRQSVAFWCNPISGHATLYWYQQILGQGPKLLIQFQNNGVVDDSQLPKDRFSAERLKGVDSTLKIQPAKLEDSAVYLCASSLRRGTEAFFGQGTRLTVV.

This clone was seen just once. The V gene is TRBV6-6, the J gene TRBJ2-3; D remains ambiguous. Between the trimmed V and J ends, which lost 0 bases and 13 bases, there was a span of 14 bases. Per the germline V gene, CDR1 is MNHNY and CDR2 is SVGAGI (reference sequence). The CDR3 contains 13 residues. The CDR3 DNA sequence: TGTGCCAGCAGTTACTCGCTTGTCGACATTAAGTATTTT. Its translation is CASSYSLVDIKYF.

CDR3 loop: CASSDPSQGAMQGYTF. The CDR3 nucleotides read TGTGCCAGCAGCGACCCGTCACAGGGTGCGATGCAGGGCTACACCTTC. This chain links TRBV9 with TRBJ1-2; a possible D gene is TRBD1 (6 bases). CDR3 length equals 16 residues. The V gene lost 3 bases and the J gene lost 8 bases, with 23 bases spanning the gap. Germline loops: CDR1 SGDLS, CDR2 YYNGEE.

This chain's CDR3 is CASSNQEGPGYTF. CDR3 nucleotide sequence: TGTGCCAGCTCCAACCAGGAGGGACCTGGCTACACCTTC. The V call is TRBV18, the J call TRBJ1-2; D may be TRBD1 (5 bases). This CDR3 comprises 13 residues. The V end was cut by 6 bases, the J end by 7 bases, with 15 bases between. Germline lookup yields CDR1 KGHSH and CDR2 LQKENI.

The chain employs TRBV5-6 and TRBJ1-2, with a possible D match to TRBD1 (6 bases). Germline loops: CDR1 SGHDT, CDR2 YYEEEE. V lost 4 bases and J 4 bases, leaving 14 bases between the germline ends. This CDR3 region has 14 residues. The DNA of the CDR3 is TGTGCCAGCAGCCCTGGCGGGGGGCTCTATGGCTACACCTTC. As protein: CASSPGGGLYGYTF.

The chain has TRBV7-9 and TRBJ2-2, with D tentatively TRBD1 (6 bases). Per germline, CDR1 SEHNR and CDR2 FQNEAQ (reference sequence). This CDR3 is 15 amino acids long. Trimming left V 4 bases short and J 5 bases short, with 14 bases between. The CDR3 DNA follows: TGTGCCAGCAGCTACCAAGACAGGAAAACCGGGGAGCTGTTTTTT. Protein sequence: CASSYQDRKTGELFF.

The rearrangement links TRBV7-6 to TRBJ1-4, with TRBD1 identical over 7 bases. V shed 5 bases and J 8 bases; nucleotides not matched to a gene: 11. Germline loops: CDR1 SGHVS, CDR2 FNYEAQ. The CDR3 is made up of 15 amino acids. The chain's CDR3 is CASSPLTGRQEKLFF. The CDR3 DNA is TGTGCCAGCAGCCCCCTGACAGGGAGACAAGAAAAACTGTTTTTT.

DNA of the CDR3: TGCGCCAGCAGCCACCTACTAGTCGAGTCCCTAGCCAAAAACATTCAGTACTTC. It specifies CASSHLLVESLAKNIQYF. The genes are TRBV4-1 and TRBJ2-4, with a weak D call TRBD2 (5 bases). Germline V gene sequence: CDR1 MGHRA, CDR2 YSYEKL. Trimming pared 3 bases from V and 0 bases from J, leaving 18 bases between. The CDR3 runs 18 residues.

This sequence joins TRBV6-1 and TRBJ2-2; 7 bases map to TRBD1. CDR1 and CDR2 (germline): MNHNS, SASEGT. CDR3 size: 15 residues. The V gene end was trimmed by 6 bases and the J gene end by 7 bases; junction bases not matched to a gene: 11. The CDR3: CASRSYRGSGGELFF. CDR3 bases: TGTGCCAGCAGATCATACAGGGGATCGGGCGGGGAGCTGTTTTTT.

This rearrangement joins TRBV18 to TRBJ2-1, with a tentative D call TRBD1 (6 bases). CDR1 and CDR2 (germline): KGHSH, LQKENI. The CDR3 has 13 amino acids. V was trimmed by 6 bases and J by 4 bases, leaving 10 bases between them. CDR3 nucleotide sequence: TGTGCCAGCTCCGGACAGCCTTACAATGAGCAGTTCTTC. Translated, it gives CASSGQPYNEQFF.